This passage covers 21 T cell receptor beta chains from one sample sequenced in a study of T cells in Graves' hyperthyroidism and ophthalmopathy. Amplified TCR beta CDR3 regions came from RNA transcripts. First-round RT-PCR of the TCR CDR3 relied on the HTBI primer set. Using its own MiXCR run on the multiplex PCR reads, TCRdb lists one record per CDR3 protein. The sample consists of fewer than 110,000 distinct CDR3 sequences, approximately 16% of them appearing once. The sample taken for sequencing was blood. These receptors were taken from a woman aged 50 to 60 with Graves' hyperthyroidism.

This chain joins TRBV28 and TRBJ1-1; 12 bases align to TRBD1. Germline trimming cut 3 bases from V and 5 bases from J; bases unmatched to any gene: 4. This CDR3 spans 15 amino acids. CDR1 and CDR2 from the germline V gene are MDHEN and SYDVKM. The DNA of the CDR3 is TGTGCCAGCAGTTTGGGACAGGGGGCCGGGACTGAAGCTTTCTTT. It specifies CASSLGQGAGTEAFF.

This clonotype was observed a handful of times. The CDR3 loop is CASSSEGGRGLYNEQFF. CDR3 DNA: TGTGCCAGCAGTTCCGAAGGGGGCAGGGGGCTCTACAATGAGCAGTTCTTC. The gene calls are TRBV11-1 and TRBJ2-1; 8 bases match TRBD1. Trimming at V came to 6 bases and at J to 3 bases, leaving 13 bases not matched to a gene. Germline assignment: CDR1 SGHAT and CDR2 FQDESV (reference sequence). The CDR3 is made up of 17 amino acids. The entire variable domain, with the rest obtained from reference TRBV11-1 and TRBJ2-1, is as follows: EAEVAQSPRYKITEKSQAVAFWCDPISGHATLYWYRQILGQGPELLVQFQDESVVDDSQLPKDRFSAERLKGVDSTLKIQPAELGDSAMYLCASSSEGGRGLYNEQFFGPGTRLTVL.

This clonotype was observed many times. J is TRBJ2-2 and V is TRBV25-1, with TRBD1 matching 8 bases. Germline lookup yields CDR1 MGHDK and CDR2 SYGVNS. The CDR3 is 16 amino acids. Trimming took 5 bases from V and 5 from J; bases not matched to a gene: 10. Here the CDR3 reads CASSPATGERTGELFF. In DNA form, the CDR3 reads TGTGCCAGCAGTCCTGCGACAGGGGAAAGAACCGGGGAGCTGTTTTTT.

The CDR3 protein is CASRRRLNTEAFF. The CDR3 nucleotides are TGTGCCAGCAGACGGCGCTTAAACACTGAAGCTTTCTTT. The V and J genes are TRBV28 and TRBJ1-1; no firm D call. The CDR3 is 13 amino acids. Germline V lookup: CDR1 MDHEN, CDR2 SYDVKM. V was shortened by 6 bases and J by 2 bases, with 10 bases between the two germline ends.

Ten or more counts support this clonotype. This rearrangement joins TRBV20-1 to TRBJ2-1; perhaps TRBD2 as D (5 bases). This CDR3 is built from 14 residues. V was clipped by 0 bases and J by 4 bases, with 10 bases between them. CDR1 DFQATT and CDR2 SNEGSKA come from the germline V gene (reference sequence). The CDR3 region is CSAREADKYNEQFF. The CDR3 region has the DNA TGCAGTGCTAGAGAAGCGGATAAGTACAATGAGCAGTTCTTC.

This clonotype was seen repeatedly, ten times or more. V and J are TRBV18 and TRBJ1-1, with a possible D match to TRBD1 (6 bases). Trimming took 3 bases from V and 2 from J, leaving 7 bases between them. Germline V CDR1 and CDR2: KGHSH, LQKENI. This CDR3 region has 13 residues. CDR3 in DNA: TGTGCCAGCTCACCGGACAGTAACACTGAAGCTTTCTTT. This translates into CASSPDSNTEAFF. The variable domain in full, with the rest retrieved from reference TRBV18 and TRBJ1-1, is NAGVMQNPRHLVRRRGQEARLRCSPMKGHSHVYWYRQLPEEGLKFMVYLQKENIIDESGMPKERFSAEFPKEGPSILRIQQVVRGDSAAYFCASSPDSNTEAFFGQGTRLTVV.

In this sample, this clonotype turned up a few times. The J gene is TRBJ2-2, the V gene TRBV19; the D gene is possibly TRBD1 (6 bases). Trimming shortened V by 5 bases and J by 0 bases, and 10 bases separated the two germline ends. This CDR3 comprises 15 residues. Germline loops: CDR1 LNHDA, CDR2 SQIVND (reference sequence). The CDR3 DNA reads as TGTGCCAGTAGTCCCCGGACAGCGAACACCGGGGAGCTGTTTTTT. It yields the protein CASSPRTANTGELFF.

This clonotype was observed many times. The chain employs TRBV2 and TRBJ2-5; D is unresolved. The CDR3 runs 16 residues. V was pared by 1 base and J by 2 bases, with 14 bases between. From germline, CDR1 is SNHLY and CDR2 FYNNEI. Here the CDR3 reads CASSEGPGRKQETQYF. The CDR3 DNA is TGTGCCAGCAGTGAAGGACCCGGACGGAAACAAGAGACCCAGTACTTC.

This clonotype was found a few times. The V and J genes are TRBV5-1 and TRBJ1-1, with D unclear. Germline V gives CDR1 SGHRS, CDR2 YFSETQ. Trimming removed 4 bases at V and 1 base at J, with 14 bases between. The CDR3 is 15 amino acids. CDR3 residues: CASSAGYLKNTEAFF. The DNA of the CDR3 is TGCGCCAGCAGCGCGGGCTATCTTAAGAACACTGAAGCTTTCTTT.

In its sample, this clonotype was seen many times. This chain links TRBV5-8 with TRBJ2-1; the match to TRBD2 covers 8 bases. CDR1 and CDR2 (germline): SGHTS, YDEGEE. This CDR3 region has 16 residues. The V and J ends lost 7 bases and 0 bases, in that order; junction bases with no gene match: 9. CDR3 amino acids: CASPVVAGSSYNEQFF. DNA for the CDR3: TGTGCCAGCCCCGTGGTAGCGGGGAGCTCCTACAATGAGCAGTTCTTC.

This clonotype was seen ten or more times. The chain joins TRBV5-1 to TRBJ1-6; no reliable D call. Germline V lookup: CDR1 SGHRS, CDR2 YFSETQ. The CDR3 sequence is 16 residues long. Trimming shortened V by 0 bases and J by 0 bases, and 7 bases separated the two germline ends. The chain's CDR3 is CASSLEVSSYNSPLHF. CDR3 nucleotide sequence: TGCGCCAGCAGCTTGGAAGTGAGCTCCTATAATTCACCCCTCCACTTT.

This clonotype appeared many times. The CDR3 bases are TGTGCCAGCAGCCAAATGGCTAGCGGAATGTCCTACAATGAGCAGTTCTTC. Its protein product is CASSQMASGMSYNEQFF. The rearrangement joins TRBV7-6 to TRBJ2-1; 7 bases line up with TRBD2. The CDR3 is made up of 17 amino acids. Looked up from germline, CDR1 is SGHVS and CDR2 is FNYEAQ. V lost 5 bases and J lost 1; bases outside the gene matches: 11.

The rearrangement joins TRBV29-1 to TRBJ1-4; possibly TRBD1 for D (5 bases). V lost 4 bases and J lost 7, with 13 bases in between. Germline lookup yields CDR1 SQVTM and CDR2 ANQGSEA. The CDR3 has 13 amino acids. The CDR3 spells CSVGGGVGEKLFF. DNA of the CDR3: TGCAGCGTTGGGGGGGGGGTCGGTGAAAAACTGTTTTTT.

This clonotype was counted ten times or more. The chain carries TRBV11-2 and TRBJ2-2; TRBD1 matches at 8 bases. The CDR3 is 17 residues long. Unmatched junction bases numbered 12, after V lost 5 bases and J lost 4 bases. Germline V gene data show CDR1 as SGHAT and CDR2 as FQNNGV. CDR3 sequence: CASSPPGGAMFTGELFF. CDR3 bases: TGTGCCAGCAGCCCCCCAGGGGGCGCGATGTTCACCGGGGAGCTGTTTTTT.

This clonotype was counted many times. The rearrangement joins TRBV24-1 to TRBJ2-3; D possibly uses TRBD1 or TRBD2 (5 bases each). Germline V gene lookup returns CDR1 KGHDR and CDR2 SFDVKD. CDR3 size: 13 residues. Trimming cost V 9 bases and J 6 bases, with 15 bases left between them. The CDR3 protein is CATSRPGADTQYF. The CDR3 region has the DNA TGTGCCACCTCCCGGCCCGGGGCGGATACGCAGTATTTT.

This clonotype was counted a single time. The chain uses TRBV7-9 and TRBJ1-2, with D perhaps TRBD1 (6 bases). The CDR3 runs 12 residues. V was shortened by 4 bases and J by 8 bases, with 11 bases between the two germline ends. Looked up from germline, CDR1 is SEHNR and CDR2 is FQNEAQ (reference sequence). The CDR3 loop reads CASSSRGAGYTF. CDR3 sequence (DNA): TGTGCCAGCAGCTCCAGGGGCGCAGGCTACACCTTC. The entire variable domain, with the rest obtained from reference TRBV7-9 and TRBJ1-2, is as follows: DTGVSQNPRHKITKRGQNVTFRCDPISEHNRLYWYRQTLGQGPEFLTYFQNEAQLEKSRLLSDRFSAERPKGSFSTLEIQRTEQGDSAMYLCASSSRGAGYTFGSGTRLTVV.

This clonotype was observed many times. The chain recombines TRBV20-1 with TRBJ1-1, with D tentatively TRBD1 (5 bases). Germline V gene data show CDR1 as DFQATT and CDR2 as SNEGSKA (reference sequence). The CDR3 is 14 residues long. Trimming took 0 bases from V and 6 from J, leaving 14 bases between them. For the CDR3, the DNA is TGCAGTGCTAGAGACCAAGGGCGGGGCGCTGAAGCTTTCTTT. Translation: CSARDQGRGAEAFF.

This clonotype is a singleton in its sample. The V and J genes are TRBV27 and TRBJ1-2; perhaps TRBD1 as D (5 bases). The CDR3 runs to 14 residues. Trimming pared 4 bases from V and 4 bases from J, leaving 13 bases between. From germline, CDR1 is MNHEY and CDR2 SMNVEV (reference sequence). The CDR3 region is CASSSPSGGYGYTF. CDR3 in DNA: TGTGCCAGCAGTTCCCCTAGCGGGGGCTATGGCTACACCTTC.

This clonotype was found many times. The V call is TRBV6-1, the J call TRBJ2-7; 8 bases are shared with TRBD1. V was pared by 6 bases and J by 0 bases, with 4 bases of the junction left unmatched. The CDR3 loop spans 14 amino acids. CDR1 is MNHNS and CDR2 is SASEGT in the germline V gene. For the CDR3, the DNA is TGTGCCAGCAGACGGGACAGGAGCTCCTACGAGCAGTACTTC. It codes for CASRRDRSSYEQYF.

Ten or more counts support this clonotype. The gene calls are TRBV6-2 or TRBV6-3 and TRBJ2-7; 9 nucleotides line up with TRBD1. The CDR3 length is 15 residues. From germline, CDR1 is MNHEY and CDR2 SVGEGT. V lost 6 bases to trimming and J lost 1 base; unmatched junction nucleotides: 7. The CDR3 reads CASRVPGQGSYEQYF. Here the CDR3 DNA reads TGTGCCAGCAGAGTCCCGGGACAGGGTTCCTACGAGCAGTACTTC.

This clonotype was counted ten times or more. This chain joins TRBV6-1 and TRBJ1-1; D is possibly TRBD1 (6 bases). Germline lookup yields CDR1 MNHNS and CDR2 SASEGT. Trimming stripped 7 bases from V and 5 bases from J, with 20 bases between. The CDR3 loop spans 15 amino acids. The CDR3 nucleotides are TGTGCCAGCACCAAACCTGGAGGGGGAGGAACTGAAGCTTTCTTT. It yields the protein CASTKPGGGGTEAFF.